This T cell receptor beta chain appears in the sequencing data of a study of blood T cells in healthy people across ages. Study observations and caveats: Naive CD4+ cell counts and diversity both ran higher in long-lived than in aged donors.

The use of a sample-barcoded 5' primer and a J-beta primer mix characterized a second PCR of about 6 to 11 cycles. MiXCR, applied by TCRdb to the 5' RACE reads, yields one record per CDR3 protein. Of 1,500,000 or so distinct CDR3 sequences detected, roughly 43% appear once; the ten largest clones hold about 4%. The CDR3 spans 16 residues. The germline V gene has CDR1 MDHEN and CDR2 SYDVKM. This clonotype turned up a few times. The antigen is not known. Relative to the germline gene, one junction end is altered; a read error may explain this. This clonotype was sampled from a woman between 18 and 29 years old in good health. The chain joins TRBV28 to TRBJ2-1, with D uncertain. The sequenced sample was blood. CDR3 in DNA: TGTGCCAGAAGTTCCACTTTTAGAGGAAAGTACAATGAGCAGTTCTTC. This gives the protein CARSSTFRGKYNEQFF.